This TCR beta chain originates from a study of OX40 agonist ivuxolimab in advanced cancers. About the research overall: Dosing consisted of intravenous ivuxolimab at 0.01 to 10 mg/kg every 2 weeks. Aged 23 to 79 with a mean of about 63 years, they were approximately 80% male. Earlier anti-PD-1, anti-PD-L1 or anti-CTLA-4 therapy was permitted; over 35% had received some.

Measured with immunoSEQ multiplex PCR; TCRdb has only the in-frame clones, and not every one. The table shows tens of thousands of clones, with roughly 79% occurring only once. The sample in question was CD4+ or CD8+ T cells sorted from blood, obtained in a trial of the OX40 agonist ivuxolimab. This clonotype originated in an adult with an advanced solid tumor such as melanoma, head and neck, liver or kidney cancer.

The CDR3 reads CASSGGAEQYF. As DNA, the CDR3 is TGTGCCTCCAGTGGGGGCGCAGAGCAGTACTTC. The rearrangement joins TRBV19 to TRBJ2-7, with D possibly matching TRBD1 (6 bases). CDR3 size: 11 residues. CDR1 is LNHDA and CDR2 is SQIVND in the germline V gene (reference sequence). Trimming stripped 11 bases from V and 7 bases from J, with 15 bases between.